Listed here are 17 T cell receptor beta chains from one sample, sequenced in a study of OX40 agonist ivuxolimab in advanced cancers. Using immunoSEQ multiplex PCR, the repertoire was profiled, and TCRdb retains in-frame clones only, with some absent. Of under 80,000 clones listed, around 83% were seen once; the top ten hold approximately 2.2%. The specimen comprised CD4+ or CD8+ T cells sorted from blood, sampled in a trial of the OX40 agonist ivuxolimab. All receptors derive from an adult with an advanced solid tumor such as melanoma, head and neck, liver or kidney cancer.

The chain combines TRBV7-2 with TRBJ1-5; D perhaps matches TRBD1 (6 bases). This CDR3 is built from 16 residues. CDR1 and CDR2 from the germline V gene are SGHTA and FQGNSA. Trimming left V 0 bases short and J 2 bases short, with 11 bases between. CDR3 region: CASSLAQGEGNQPQHF. The CDR3 nucleotides are TGTGCCAGCAGCTTAGCACAGGGTGAGGGCAATCAGCCCCAGCATTTT.

The rearrangement links TRBV18 to TRBJ2-1; a possible D gene is TRBD2 (5 bases). CDR1 and CDR2 (germline): KGHSH, LQKENI. Trimming pared 2 bases from V and 4 bases from J, leaving 6 bases between. The CDR3 runs 13 residues. CDR3 amino acids: CASSPGSYNEQFF. CDR3 coding DNA: TGTGCCAGCTCACCAGGGAGTTACAATGAGCAGTTCTTC.

The chain employs TRBV2 and TRBJ1-2; 7 nucleotides agree with TRBD1. This CDR3 region has 14 residues. The ends lost 3 bases at V and 8 bases at J; junction bases unmatched: 9. The germline gives CDR1 SNHLY, CDR2 FYNNEI. The chain's CDR3 is CASSETGTRGGYTF. The CDR3 nucleotides read TGTGCCAGCAGTGAGACAGGGACCCGAGGGGGCTACACCTTC. Supplemented by reference TRBV2 and TRBJ1-2, the full variable domain reads EPEVTQTPSHQVTQMGQEVILRCVPISNHLYFYWYRQILGQKVEFLVSFYNNEISEKSEIFDDQFSVERPDGSNFTLKIRSTKLEDSAMYFCASSETGTRGGYTFGSGTRLTVV.

The rearrangement links TRBV18 to TRBJ2-2; unclear D gene. This CDR3 comprises 11 residues. Germline V gene lookup returns CDR1 KGHSH and CDR2 LQKENI. V gave up 5 bases and J gave up 8 bases, with 6 bases separating them. CDR3 nucleotides: TGTGCCAGCTCAGAGTTGGGGGAGCTGTTTTTT. Its protein is CASSELGELFF.

This clone was detected only once. The chain links TRBV18 to TRBJ1-4; no firm D call. V was clipped by 4 bases and J by 8 bases, with 17 bases between them. Germline V CDR1 and CDR2: KGHSH, LQKENI. This CDR3 has 15 amino acids. CDR3 in DNA: TGTGCCAGCTCACGAACGGCTCCCCAACACGAAAAACTGTTTTTT. It yields the protein CASSRTAPQHEKLFF.

This chain connects TRBV7-8 to TRBJ1-1; no definite D call. The CDR3 is 14 residues long. Trimming took 1 base from V and 1 from J, leaving 7 bases between them. The germline CDR1 and CDR2 sequences are SGHVS and FQNEAQ. The CDR3 DNA reads TGTGCCAGCAGCTTAGATCGAAGGAACACTGAAGCTTTCTTT. This encodes CASSLDRRNTEAFF.

The chain is built from TRBV9 and TRBJ2-5; 12 bases match TRBD2. CDR3 size: 16 residues. Germline V gene data show CDR1 as SGDLS and CDR2 as YYNGEE. With 4 bases clipped from V and 4 bases from J, the junction kept 8 bases outside the gene matches. The CDR3 loop reads CASSPGGTSGRETQYF. CDR3 sequence (DNA): TGTGCCAGCAGCCCCGGTGGGACTAGCGGGCGAGAGACCCAGTACTTC.

The chain couples TRBV7-9 to TRBJ1-6, with D maybe TRBD1 (6 bases). This CDR3 is 15 amino acids long. V lost 5 bases and J lost 7, with 15 bases in between. Germline lookup yields CDR1 SEHNR and CDR2 FQNEAQ (reference sequence). The DNA of the CDR3 is TGTGCCAGCAGCCCGGAGACAGGACGGAATTCACCCCTCCACTTT. Translated: CASSPETGRNSPLHF.

This clone came up a few times. This chain links TRBV19 with TRBJ1-4, with D perhaps TRBD1 (5 bases). Germline V gene data show CDR1 as LNHDA and CDR2 as SQIVND (reference sequence). There are 13 residues in the CDR3. Trimming took 9 bases from V and 6 from J, leaving 14 bases between them. The CDR3 region has the DNA TGTGCCAGCTCCCCAAGGGGCGATGAAAAACTGTTTTTT. It translates to CASSPRGDEKLFF.

The chain combines TRBV7-2 with TRBJ1-2, with TRBD1 identical over 8 bases. The V gene's germline CDR1 is SGHTA and CDR2 FQGNSA. The CDR3 sequence is 13 residues long. The J segment lost 8 bases and the V segment lost 2 bases, leaving 4 bases of the junction unmatched. CDR3 coding DNA: TGTGCCAGCAGCTTACAGACAGGGGCGGGCTACACCTTC. Amino acids: CASSLQTGAGYTF.

This rearrangement joins TRBV9 to TRBJ2-1; no reliable D call. The CDR3 is 14 residues long. CDR1 is SGDLS and CDR2 is YYNGEE in the germline V gene. The V end lost 2 bases, the J end lost 0 bases, and 6 bases lay between the germline ends. The CDR3 coding sequence is TGTGCCAGCAGCGTCCAAAGCTCCTACAATGAGCAGTTCTTC. As protein: CASSVQSSYNEQFF.

The chain uses TRBV5-1 and TRBJ1-1; the D is unclear. CDR3 size: 14 residues. Germline V CDR1 and CDR2: SGHRS, YFSETQ. Trimming took 4 bases from V and 1 from J, leaving 11 bases between them. CDR3 residues: CASSGASGNTEAFF. The CDR3 DNA sequence: TGCGCCAGCAGCGGTGCAAGCGGGAACACTGAAGCTTTCTTT.

The chain joins TRBV5-6 to TRBJ1-1; D ambiguous. The CDR3 length is 16 residues. The V end lost 0 bases, the J end lost 0 bases, and 12 bases lay between the germline ends. Germline CDR1 is SGHDT and CDR2 is YYEEEE. The CDR3 region is CASSLVGSAMNTEAFF. CDR3 in DNA: TGTGCCAGCAGCTTGGTTGGCAGCGCAATGAACACTGAAGCTTTCTTT.

This clone was recorded only once. The chain employs TRBV5-1 and TRBJ2-1; D may correspond to TRBD1 or TRBD2 (5 bases each). Germline CDR1 is SGHRS and CDR2 is YFSETQ. The CDR3 is 17 amino acids. V lost 1 base and J lost 0, with 14 bases in between. The CDR3 is CASSLYGGASSYNEQFF. CDR3 bases: TGCGCCAGCAGCTTGTATGGGGGAGCAAGCTCCTACAATGAGCAGTTCTTC.

The chain recombines TRBV7-9 with TRBJ1-2, with TRBD1 as a possible D gene (6 bases). The CDR3 length is 12 residues. CDR1 and CDR2 from the germline V gene are SEHNR and FQNEAQ (reference sequence). V lost 5 bases, J lost 8 bases, and 12 bases lay in between. CDR3 region: CASSVQGRGYTF. The CDR3 DNA reads as TGTGCCAGCAGCGTACAGGGAAGGGGCTACACCTTC. Supplemented by reference TRBV7-9 and TRBJ1-2, the full variable domain reads DTGVSQNPRHKITKRGQNVTFRCDPISEHNRLYWYRQTLGQGPEFLTYFQNEAQLEKSRLLSDRFSAERPKGSFSTLEIQRTEQGDSAMYLCASSVQGRGYTFGSGTRLTVV.

This clone was detected only once. This chain links TRBV2 with TRBJ2-3, with a possible D match to TRBD2 (5 bases). The germline gives CDR1 SNHLY, CDR2 FYNNEI. The CDR3 loop spans 15 amino acids. With 2 bases removed from V and 4 bases from J, the gap between germline ends came to 13 bases. Here the CDR3 reads CASSEMKLVSDTQYF. CDR3 nucleotides: TGTGCCAGCAGTGAAATGAAACTAGTATCAGATACGCAGTATTTT.

V usage is TRBV7-2 and J usage is TRBJ1-2; D gene ambiguous. Germline V gene lookup returns CDR1 SGHTA and CDR2 FQGNSA. The V gene lost 1 base and the J gene lost 6 bases, with 21 bases spanning the gap. The CDR3 is made up of 17 amino acids. The CDR3 loop reads CASSLEVRPGGGHGYTF. In DNA, the CDR3 is TGTGCCAGCAGCTTAGAGGTCAGGCCGGGCGGTGGCCATGGCTACACCTTC.